This entry features one T cell receptor beta chain sequence. Cohort allocation depended upon clinical history that participants reported. This entry is derived from a study of blood T cell repertoires in COVID-19. Across the study: The study drew acute and convalescent COVID-19 samples from the United States, Italy and Spain. In each case, the material was cDNA or gDNA derived from T cells, B-cell-depleted T cells, or PBMCs.

Assay: immunoSEQ multiplex PCR; the TCRdb copy retains only in-frame clones and omits some. Here the sample spans 130,000 to 150,000 clones, approximately 88% being singletons. The germline V gene has CDR1 MDHEN and CDR2 SYDVKM. The germline V and J ends were trimmed by 2 bases and 0 bases, with 23 bases remaining between them. The CDR3 length is 20 residues. The sequence was obtained from a man between 35 and 55 years old with acute COVID-19. The chain is built from TRBV28 and TRBJ2-1; possible D gene TRBD1, 5 bases. The specimen was PBMCs or T cells enriched from blood (not recorded which). The DNA for the CDR3 is TGTGCCAGCAGTTTAGAAAGGTCAGGGCGGACCAAGAGCTCCTACAATGAGCAGTTCTTC. Translated, it gives CASSLERSGRTKSSYNEQFF.